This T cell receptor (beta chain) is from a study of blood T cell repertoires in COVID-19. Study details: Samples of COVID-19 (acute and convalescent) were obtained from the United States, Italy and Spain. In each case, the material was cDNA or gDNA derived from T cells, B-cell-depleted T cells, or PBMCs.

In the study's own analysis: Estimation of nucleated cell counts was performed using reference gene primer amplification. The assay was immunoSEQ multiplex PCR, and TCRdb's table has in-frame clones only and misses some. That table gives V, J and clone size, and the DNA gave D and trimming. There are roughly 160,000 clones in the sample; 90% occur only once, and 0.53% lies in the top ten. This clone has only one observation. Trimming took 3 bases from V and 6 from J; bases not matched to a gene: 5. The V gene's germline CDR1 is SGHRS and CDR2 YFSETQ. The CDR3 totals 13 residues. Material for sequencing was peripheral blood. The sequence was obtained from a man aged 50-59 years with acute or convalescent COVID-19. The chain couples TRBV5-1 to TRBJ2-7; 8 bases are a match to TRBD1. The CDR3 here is CASSWGTGPEQYF. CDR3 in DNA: TGCGCCAGCAGCTGGGGGACAGGCCCCGAGCAGTACTTC.